The 10 T cell receptor beta chains below were found in one sample sequenced in a study of early T cells in non-severe SARS-CoV-2 infection. TCRdb reanalysed the 5' RACE reads using MiXCR and keeps one entry per CDR3 protein. The sample shows around 99,000 distinct CDR3 sequences, 11% of them seen only once. Sequencing input: whole blood. The origin of the receptors is an adult who was a healthcare worker with PCR-confirmed SARS-CoV-2 infection or an uninfected control (not recorded which).

V usage is TRBV7-2 and J usage is TRBJ2-5; unclear D gene. Looked up from germline, CDR1 is SGHTA and CDR2 is FQGNSA. The CDR3 runs to 13 residues. The V end lost 1 base, the J end lost 4 bases, and 7 bases lay between the germline ends. The CDR3 spells CASSLGLRETQYF. CDR3 nucleotide sequence: TGTGCCAGCAGCTTAGGCCTTCGAGAGACCCAGTACTTC.

This clonotype was recorded at least ten times. The chain recombines TRBV6-5 with TRBJ2-3, with TRBD2 as a possible D gene (5 bases). Deletions cut 6 bases from V and 2 bases from J, with 6 bases between. In germline, CDR1 is MNHEY, CDR2 SVGAGI. This CDR3 spans 12 amino acids. Here the CDR3 reads CASRDSTDTQYF. The CDR3 region has the DNA TGTGCCAGCAGGGACTCCACAGATACGCAGTATTTT.

CDR3 sequence: CATSDFQSSGANVLTF. DNA for the CDR3: TGTGCCACCAGTGATTTTCAGTCCTCTGGGGCCAACGTCCTGACTTTC. The chain recombines TRBV24-1 with TRBJ2-6; D not resolved. This CDR3 region has 16 residues. Germline CDR1 and CDR2: KGHDR and SFDVKD. Trimming removed 1 base from V and 0 bases from J, with 6 bases in between.

This clonotype appeared many times. This chain links TRBV10-3 with TRBJ2-5; D remains ambiguous. The CDR3 length is 14 residues. V was cut by 7 bases and J by 5 bases, with 17 bases left in between. Germline V gene lookup returns CDR1 ENHRY and CDR2 SYGVKD. This CDR3 reads CAINNGDSEETQYF. The CDR3 DNA reads as TGTGCCATCAACAATGGGGATAGTGAGGAGACCCAGTACTTC.

There are many counts of this clonotype. The chain combines TRBV7-9 with TRBJ2-4, with 12 bases matching TRBD2. The CDR3 consists of 17 residues. V shed 4 bases and J 2 bases; nucleotides not matched to a gene: 6. Looked up from germline, CDR1 is SEHNR and CDR2 is FQNEAQ (reference sequence). The CDR3 region is CASSSWTSGNTKNIQYF. The CDR3 DNA sequence: TGTGCCAGCAGCTCCTGGACTAGCGGGAATACCAAAAACATTCAGTACTTC.

This clonotype was counted between two and nine times. A much larger clone sits a single nucleotide away, making a read error possible. This chain joins TRBV3-1 and TRBJ2-4; no clear D. CDR1 LGHDT and CDR2 YNNKEL come from the germline V gene (reference sequence). The CDR3 has 14 residues. The CDR3 protein is CVSSQETTTDIQYF. CDR3 bases: TGTGTCAGCAGCCAAGAAACCACTACGGACATTCAGTACTTC.

This clonotype was observed at least ten times. V gene TRBV19 combines with J gene TRBJ2-1, with D possibly matching TRBD2 (6 bases). The CDR3 contains 15 residues. CDR1 and CDR2 (germline): LNHDA, SQIVND (reference sequence). V was shortened by 3 bases and J by 4 bases, with 13 bases between the two germline ends. CDR3 DNA: TGTGCCAGTAGTATCCCCTTGGCGGGATACAATGAGCAGTTCTTC. It codes for CASSIPLAGYNEQFF.

This clonotype was seen only a few times. V and J are TRBV20-1 and TRBJ1-1; D gene uncertain. Trimming cost V 5 bases and J 3 bases, with 10 bases left between them. The CDR3 runs to 12 residues. The germline CDR1 and CDR2 sequences are DFQATT and SNEGSKA (reference sequence). The CDR3 reads CSASPQHTEAFF. CDR3 bases: TGCAGTGCTTCTCCTCAGCACACTGAAGCTTTCTTT.

The genes are TRBV25-1 and TRBJ2-5; 8 bases are shared with TRBD2. Germline V gene lookup returns CDR1 MGHDK and CDR2 SYGVNS. The CDR3 is made up of 16 amino acids. V gave up 2 bases and J gave up 7 bases; unmatched junction bases: 12. CDR3 in amino acids: CASSETLGTRKRTQYF. DNA for the CDR3: TGTGCCAGCAGTGAAACCCTAGGGACTAGGAAACGGACCCAGTACTTC.

This clonotype came up a few times. This chain uses TRBV5-1 with TRBJ1-1; 7 positions match TRBD1. Trimming removed 1 base from V and 5 bases from J; junction bases left unmatched: 2. Germline values: CDR1 SGHRS, CDR2 YFSETQ. There are 13 residues in the CDR3. CDR3 sequence reads: CASSLKQGTEAFF. The CDR3 DNA is TGCGCCAGCAGCTTGAAACAGGGGACTGAAGCTTTCTTT. Using reference TRBV5-1 and TRBJ1-1 for the parts outside the CDR3, the full variable domain is KAGVTQTPRYLIKTRGQQVTLSCSPISGHRSVSWYQQTPGQGLQFLFEYFSETQRNKGNFPGRFSGRQFSNSRSEMNVSTLELGDSALYLCASSLKQGTEAFFGQGTRLTVV.